This T cell receptor (beta chain) was observed in a study of human T cells and chemical hapten exposure. For the study at large: TCR yields differed between samples (mainly from small differences in pooled library volume).

Regarding time point: healthy volunteer bleed at 2 weeks. It was unfractionated whole blood from which total RNA was extracted. Single cDNA molecules in the library carried unique molecular identifiers attached during preparation. TCRdb analysed the RACE reads with MiXCR anew, one entry per CDR3 protein. The sample has tens of thousands of distinct CDR3 sequences; approximately 10% are singletons. There are 18 residues in the CDR3. Germline CDR1 reads KGHDR; CDR2 reads SFDVKD. Trimming took off 3 bases at V and 1 base at J, with 18 bases between the two ends. This clonotype showed up many times. Material: whole blood. The clonotype originates from a female donor in good health. Some clones in this sample may be carry-over from other donors' samples. The J gene is TRBJ2-1, the V gene TRBV24-1; no definite D call. The chain's CDR3 is CATSDPTVGSSSYNEQFF. The CDR3 DNA follows: TGTGCCACCAGTGATCCGACTGTGGGCAGCTCGTCCTACAATGAGCAGTTCTTC.